The 5 T cell receptor beta chains below come from one sample, sequenced in a study of blood T cells in healthy people across ages. With a J-beta primer mix and a sample-barcoded 5' primer, a second PCR ran about 7 to 11 cycles. MiXCR was run by TCRdb on the 5' RACE reads, yielding one entry per CDR3 protein. The sample lists almost 1 million distinct CDR3 sequences, roughly 50% occurring once. Specimen: blood. The origin of the receptors is a woman aged 55-70 years in good health.

This clonotype showed up just a few times. The rearrangement joins TRBV20-1 to TRBJ2-1; 8 nucleotides match TRBD2. CDR1 is DFQATT and CDR2 is SNEGSKA in the germline V gene (reference sequence). V lost 3 bases to trimming and J lost 4 bases; unmatched junction nucleotides: 8. There are 15 residues in the CDR3. Here the CDR3 DNA reads TGCAGTGCTAGCCCCAATGGCGGGAGGTACAATGAGCAGTTCTTC. This codes for CSASPNGGRYNEQFF.

This clonotype was counted a few times. The J gene is TRBJ2-5, the V gene TRBV28; 7 nucleotides line up with TRBD1. The CDR3 extends over 15 amino acids. Germline lookup yields CDR1 MDHEN and CDR2 SYDVKM. V trimming: 4 bases; J trimming: 2 bases; junction bases outside the gene matches: 7. In DNA form, the CDR3 reads TGTGCCAGCAGTTATAAGGGGACAGCACAAGAGACCCAGTACTTC. It codes for CASSYKGTAQETQYF. The complete variable domain, with remaining parts taken from reference TRBV28 and TRBJ2-5, reads DVKVTQSSRYLVKRTGEKVFLECVQDMDHENMFWYRQDPGLGLRLIYFSYDVKMKEKGDIPEGYSVSREKKERFSLILESASTNQTSMYLCASSYKGTAQETQYFGPGTRLLVL.

The rearrangement links TRBV5-1 to TRBJ2-1; 8 bases match TRBD2. CDR3 length equals 15 residues. With V trimmed by 4 bases and J by 9 bases, 12 bases remained unmatched. Germline V lookup: CDR1 SGHRS, CDR2 YFSETQ. The CDR3 loop reads CASSQGLGGGSEQFF. DNA for the CDR3: TGCGCCAGCAGCCAGGGACTAGGGGGGGGAAGTGAGCAGTTCTTC.

The rearrangement uses TRBV13 and TRBJ1-2, with no clear D. CDR3 size: 14 residues. The germline V and J ends were trimmed by 5 bases and 8 bases, with 18 bases remaining between them. Germline V lookup: CDR1 PRHDT, CDR2 FYEKMQ (reference sequence). This chain's CDR3 is CASSRPTAPWGYTF. The DNA for the CDR3 is TGTGCCAGCAGCAGACCCACAGCCCCCTGGGGCTACACCTTC.

CDR3 protein: CASSPRGSGQETQYF. The CDR3 DNA sequence: TGCGCCAGCAGCCCCCGAGGAAGCGGCCAAGAGACCCAGTACTTC. V and J are TRBV5-1 and TRBJ2-5, with a possible D match to TRBD2 (5 bases). Per the germline V gene, CDR1 is SGHRS and CDR2 is YFSETQ. Trimming left V 4 bases short and J 1 base short, with 14 bases between. CDR3 length: 15 amino acids.